Reported below is one TCR beta chain. Its antigen is not identified. The method was immunoSEQ multiplex PCR; TCRdb's version includes in-frame clones alone and lacks a portion of them. This sample has 35,000 to 50,000 clones, with over 90% found just once. This sample is part of a study of graft-versus-host responses after intestinal transplantation. Across the study: Recipients had transplants, and these were multivisceral, liver-intestinal, or isolated intestinal. Tacrolimus plus steroids were given to all recipients for approximately three years, preceded by anti-thymocyte globulin induction.

General study findings and limits: Some patients had graft-donor T cell macrochimerism. In their allografts, the ratios of graft-versus-host to host-versus-graft T cell clones were high.

Per the germline V gene, CDR1 is SGHRS and CDR2 is YFSETQ. V lost 2 bases and J 2 bases, leaving 1 base between the germline ends. This CDR3 is built from 11 residues. V gene TRBV5-1 combines with J gene TRBJ1-1; D gene unclear. The TCR originated in a human donor who was the organ donor for an intestinal transplant. The sequencing here drew on unstimulated CD8+ T cells sorted from spleen or lymph node cells, taken before transplant. CDR3: CASSLNTEAFF. DNA for the CDR3: TGCGCCAGCAGCTTAAACACTGAAGCTTTCTTT.